Below, 23 T cell receptor beta chains from the same sample are listed, as sequenced in a study of long-term antiretroviral therapy in people with HIV. With survey level as its setting, the immunoSEQ assay was v3.0. TCRdb's table, derived via immunoSEQ multiplex PCR, lists solely in-frame clones and lacks some. The profile shows tens of thousands of clones, approximately 80% of them singletons. Material: unsorted PBMCs, obtained 1.9 years after starting antiretroviral therapy. All receptors derive from a woman aged 50 to 60 with HIV.

Relative to its sample, this clone is medium-sized (0.01 to 0.1%). The genes are TRBV7-9 and TRBJ1-4; D not resolved. V was trimmed by 7 bases and J by 4 bases, leaving 19 bases between them. The CDR3 extends over 16 amino acids. Looked up from germline, CDR1 is SEHNR and CDR2 is FQNEAQ (reference sequence). CDR3 residues: CASISTREVGNEKLFF. The CDR3 nucleotides are TGTGCCAGCATCAGTACGAGGGAGGTTGGTAATGAAAAACTGTTTTTT.

The chain employs TRBV28 and TRBJ2-2; D gene uncertain. Germline V gives CDR1 MDHEN, CDR2 SYDVKM. Trimming stripped 10 bases from V and 2 bases from J, with 8 bases between. The CDR3 consists of 12 residues. Written as DNA, the CDR3 is TGTGCCACCCTTTTAAACACCGGGGAGCTGTTTTTT. This sequence encodes CATLLNTGELFF.

This clone was found once. The chain couples TRBV10-1 to TRBJ2-7; D unresolved. The CDR3 contains 10 residues. Germline CDR1 WNHNN, CDR2 SYGVQD (reference sequence). Trimming cost V 7 bases and J 5 bases, with 6 bases left between them. This chain's CDR3 is CASKGHEQYF. Written as DNA, the CDR3 is TGCGCCAGCAAAGGGCACGAGCAGTACTTC.

The genes are TRBV7-8 and TRBJ1-3, with 9 positions matching TRBD1. Per the germline V gene, CDR1 is SGHVS and CDR2 is FQNEAQ. J was trimmed by 10 bases and V by 5 bases; bases with no gene match: 12. The CDR3 is 15 residues long. CDR3 region: CASSADSGTGKTIYF. For the CDR3, the DNA is TGTGCCAGCAGCGCCGATTCCGGGACAGGGAAGACCATATATTTT.

A single count supports this clone. The chain combines TRBV6-1 with TRBJ1-1, with 7 bases lining up with TRBD1. Germline assignment: CDR1 MNHNS and CDR2 SASEGT. The length of the CDR3 is 13 residues. V trimming: 7 bases; J trimming: 11 bases; junction bases outside the gene matches: 13. The CDR3 spells CASNRGRVDEAFF. The DNA for the CDR3 is TGTGCCAGCAACAGGGGACGGGTTGATGAGGCTTTCTTT.

CDR3 protein: CASSVGAGFAYEQYF. The CDR3 coding sequence is TGTGCCAGCAGCGTAGGGGCCGGATTCGCCTACGAGCAGTACTTC. The chain recombines TRBV9 with TRBJ2-7; D gene ambiguous. Germline V gives CDR1 SGDLS, CDR2 YYNGEE. This CDR3 contains 15 residues. V lost 0 bases, J lost 2 bases, and 12 bases lay in between.

This clone was seen once. The chain is built from TRBV4-3 and TRBJ1-3; the D is unclear. CDR3 length: 17 residues. V lost 0 bases to trimming and J lost 0 bases, with 12 bases between them. Germline V lookup: CDR1 LGHNA, CDR2 YSLEER. In DNA form, the CDR3 reads TGCGCCAGCAGCCAAGACGAGTCTTCCCACTCTGGAAACACCATATATTTT. Amino acids: CASSQDESSHSGNTIYF.

The chain recombines TRBV6-5 with TRBJ2-5; perhaps TRBD1 as D (6 bases). The V gene lost 7 bases and the J gene lost 5 bases, with 17 bases spanning the gap. CDR1 and CDR2 from the germline V gene are MNHEY and SVGAGI. CDR3 length: 14 residues. CDR3 DNA sequence: TGTGCCAGCACTTCCTCGTATAGGGGGGAGACCCAGTACTTC. This gives the protein CASTSSYRGETQYF.

V is TRBV12-2 and J is TRBJ2-6; TRBD1, as called in the table, went unchecked against the DNA. TRBV12-2 is described as a pseudogene. CDR3 length equals 19 residues. CDR3 region: CASRPKTDSWIRGANVLTF. CDR3 nucleotide sequence: TGTGCAAGTCGCCCCAAGACGGACAGCTGGATTAGAGGGGCCAACGTCCTGACTTTC.

This sequence joins TRBV15 and TRBJ2-7, with D unresolved. This CDR3 spans 13 amino acids. CDR1 is LNHNV and CDR2 is YYDKDF in the germline V gene (reference sequence). Trimming cost V 0 bases and J 2 bases, with 5 bases left between them. Here the CDR3 reads CATSRDRTYEQYF. CDR3 bases: TGTGCCACCAGCAGAGACAGGACCTACGAGCAGTACTTC. Full variable domain (missing parts from reference TRBV15 and TRBJ2-7): DAMVIQNPRYQVTQFGKPVTLSCSQTLNHNVMYWYQQKSSQAPKLLFHYYDKDFNNEADTPDNFQSRRPNTSFCFLDIRSPGLGDTAMYLCATSRDRTYEQYFGPGTRLTVT.

The sample holds one count of this clone. The J gene is TRBJ1-1, the V gene TRBV5-1; D unclear. CDR1 is SGHRS, CDR2 YFSETQ, per germline. The CDR3 extends over 14 amino acids. Trimming removed 4 bases at V and 4 bases at J, with 14 bases between. The CDR3 region is CASSTELEATEAFF. The CDR3 nucleotides are TGCGCCAGCAGCACCGAGCTTGAGGCCACTGAAGCTTTCTTT.

CDR3 in DNA: TGTGCCAGCAGCTTCTACAACAATGAGCAGTTCTTC. Translated: CASSFYNNEQFF. This chain connects TRBV7-2 to TRBJ2-1; no clear D. Trimming took 3 bases from V and 5 from J, leaving 5 bases between them. CDR3 length: 12 residues. The germline V gene encodes CDR1 SGHTA and CDR2 FQGNSA.

The rearrangement links TRBV20-1 to TRBJ1-1, with D unresolved. V was shortened by 7 bases and J by 11 bases, with 8 bases between the two germline ends. This CDR3 contains 8 residues. Germline CDR1 is DFQATT and CDR2 is SNEGSKA (reference sequence). CDR3 DNA: TGCAGTGTGAGGCCTGCTTTCTTT. Translating gives CSVRPAFF.

The V and J genes are TRBV10-3 and TRBJ1-5; 7 bases line up with TRBD1. CDR1 ENHRY and CDR2 SYGVKD come from the germline V gene. V lost 9 bases, J lost 7 bases, and 12 bases stayed unmatched. The CDR3 has 14 residues. The CDR3 nucleotides read TGTGCCATTGGCAGGGGGGGCGAGGGACAGCCCCAGCATTTT. It codes for CAIGRGGEGQPQHF.

This clone is a singleton in its sample. The chain employs TRBV6-6 and TRBJ2-6, with a weak D call TRBD1 (6 bases). Trimming removed 5 bases at V and 0 bases at J, with 11 bases between. Germline V gene sequence: CDR1 MNHNY, CDR2 SVGAGI (reference sequence). The CDR3 loop spans 16 amino acids. The CDR3 DNA reads as TGTGCCAGCAGTCACGGACAGAGCTCTGGGGCCAACGTCCTGACTTTC. Amino acid sequence: CASSHGQSSGANVLTF.

The J gene is TRBJ2-4, the V gene TRBV28; 10 positions match TRBD1. This CDR3 has 13 amino acids. The germline CDR1 and CDR2 sequences are MDHEN and SYDVKM. Losses at the gene ends were 5 bases for V and 12 bases for J; bases not matched to a gene: 7. The CDR3 DNA sequence: TGTGCCAGCAGTATAAGACAGGGGGCCAATCAGTACTTC. It codes for CASSIRQGANQYF.

This clone was picked up one time. J is TRBJ1-1 and V is TRBV7-8; D call uncertain. V was pared by 4 bases and J by 3 bases, with 12 bases between. From germline, CDR1 is SGHVS and CDR2 FQNEAQ. The CDR3 covers 14 residues. The CDR3 reads CASSSLGGDTEAFF. CDR3 in DNA: TGTGCCAGCAGCTCGTTGGGCGGGGACACTGAAGCTTTCTTT.

This chain connects TRBV28 to TRBJ1-6, with 9 nucleotides matching TRBD1. V lost 8 bases and J lost 9; bases outside the gene matches: 5. The CDR3 is made up of 13 amino acids. Germline loops: CDR1 MDHEN, CDR2 SYDVKM. The CDR3 DNA is TGTGCCAGCGGTGGGACAGGGCGTTCACCCCTCCACTTT. Translation: CASGGTGRSPLHF. Complete variable domain (other parts from reference TRBV28 and TRBJ1-6): DVKVTQSSRYLVKRTGEKVFLECVQDMDHENMFWYRQDPGLGLRLIYFSYDVKMKEKGDIPEGYSVSREKKERFSLILESASTNQTSMYLCASGGTGRSPLHFGNGTRLTVT.

This chain uses TRBV11-3 with TRBJ1-2; D possibly corresponds to TRBD1 (6 bases). Germline CDR1 reads SGHNT; CDR2 reads YENEEA. The CDR3 length is 14 residues. The ends were cut back, 0 bases at V and 4 bases at J, with 9 bases in the middle. The chain's CDR3 is CASSLETGPYGYTF. In DNA form, the CDR3 reads TGTGCCAGCAGCTTAGAGACAGGCCCCTATGGCTACACCTTC.

This chain uses TRBV7-2 with TRBJ2-6; D is tentatively TRBD1 or TRBD2 (5 bases each). V shed 3 bases and J shed 0 bases, with 15 bases lying between them. Germline assignment: CDR1 SGHTA and CDR2 FQGNSA. This CDR3 is 18 amino acids long. In DNA, the CDR3 is TGTGCCAGCAGCTTCTTCCCGGGACGGACCTCTGGGGCCAACGTCCTGACTTTC. It encodes CASSFFPGRTSGANVLTF.

The chain combines TRBV5-4 with TRBJ2-5; D is possibly TRBD1 (6 bases). The CDR3 is made up of 13 amino acids. Trimming shortened V by 6 bases and J by 2 bases, and 11 bases separated the two germline ends. Germline lookup yields CDR1 SGHNT and CDR2 YYREEE (reference sequence). The CDR3 here is CASKTGIQETQYF. In DNA form, the CDR3 reads TGTGCCAGCAAGACAGGAATACAAGAGACCCAGTACTTC.

The rearrangement links TRBV29-1 to TRBJ2-7; D might be TRBD2 (5 bases). V was shortened by 4 bases and J by 2 bases, with 15 bases between the two germline ends. The CDR3 covers 14 residues. The germline V gene has CDR1 SQVTM and CDR2 ANQGSEA. The CDR3 spells CSVVRAAGAYEQYF. DNA of the CDR3: TGCAGCGTTGTCCGCGCAGCCGGGGCCTACGAGCAGTACTTC.

The chain is built from TRBV4-1 and TRBJ2-3; D is unresolved. Trimming took 0 bases from V and 4 from J, leaving 11 bases between them. The CDR3 is 15 amino acids. Germline-derived CDR1 and CDR2 are MGHRA and YSYEKL. The CDR3 sequence: CASSQDLGVPDTQYF. In DNA, the CDR3 is TGCGCCAGCAGCCAAGATCTTGGGGTTCCAGATACGCAGTATTTT.